The rows below give T cell receptor beta chains drawn from one sample of a study of T-cell memory formation after mild COVID-19. TCRdb ran MiXCR on the 5' RACE reads and lists one entry per CDR3 protein. There are some 290,000 distinct CDR3 sequences in the sample; around 15% occur only once, and 20% to 25% lies in the top ten. Sequences were obtained from PBMCs or a T cell subset sorted from them (not recorded which). These receptors were collected from a man between 18 and 29 years old who had mild COVID-19 (a few samples of this study predate the infection). Cell type and time point are not known. The CDR3 runs from the conserved cysteine through the conserved F or W. The order of the fields is J gene, V gene, clone size, D gene, CDR3 length, CDR3 DNA, CDR3 protein. D genes are given only for firm matches. The size entry is marked missing in some rows and otherwise reads once, few, many or a size class.

J gene: TRBJ1-2
V gene: TRBV7-9
clone size: NA
D gene: NA
CDR3 length: 15
CDR3 DNA: TGTGCCAGCAGCCCCGGGCCCCTTTGGAACTATGGCTACACCTTC
CDR3 protein: CASSPGPLWNYGYTF

J gene: TRBJ2-1
V gene: TRBV5-1
clone size: many
D gene: NA
CDR3 length: 13
CDR3 DNA: TGCGCCAGCAGCTTGTCCACTAACAATGAGCAGTTCTTC
CDR3 protein: CASSLSTNNEQFF

J gene: TRBJ2-2
V gene: TRBV4-1
clone size: few
D gene: TRBD2
CDR3 length: 14
CDR3 DNA: TGCGCCAGCAGCCGAAGCGGGGTCGTCGGGGAGCTGTTTTTT
CDR3 protein: CASSRSGVVGELFF

J gene: TRBJ1-4
V gene: TRBV9
clone size: NA
D gene: TRBD1
CDR3 length: 18
CDR3 DNA: TGTGCCAGCAGCGTAGCACGGGACAGGGAGGAACAAAGTGAAAAACTGTTTTTT
CDR3 protein: CASSVARDREEQSEKLFF

J gene: TRBJ1-1
V gene: TRBV5-4
clone size: NA
D gene: TRBD1
CDR3 length: 15
CDR3 DNA: TGTGCCAGCAGCAATATAAACAGGGGGCAAACTGAAGCTTTCTTT
CDR3 protein: CASSNINRGQTEAFF

J gene: TRBJ1-2
V gene: TRBV6-5
clone size: NA
D gene: NA
CDR3 length: 14
CDR3 DNA: TGTGCCAGCAGTTACTTAAACAGGATTGGTGGCTACACCTTC
CDR3 protein: CASSYLNRIGGYTF

J gene: TRBJ2-5
V gene: TRBV5-1
clone size: NA
D gene: NA
CDR3 length: 15
CDR3 DNA: TGCGCCAGCAGCTTGGTTGGGGCTGGAGGTGAGACCCAGTACTTC
CDR3 protein: CASSLVGAGGETQYF

J gene: TRBJ2-5
V gene: TRBV5-5
clone size: many
D gene: TRBD2
CDR3 length: 15
CDR3 DNA: TGTGCCAGCAGCTTGTTTAGCGGGGGGGCCGAGACCCAGTACTTC
CDR3 protein: CASSLFSGGAETQYF

J gene: TRBJ2-5
V gene: TRBV6-2/TRBV6-3
clone size: once
D gene: NA
CDR3 length: 14
CDR3 DNA: TGTGCCAGCACCACATGGGCAGAACAAGAGACCCAGTACTTC
CDR3 protein: CASTTWAEQETQYF

J gene: TRBJ2-2
V gene: TRBV4-2
clone size: many
D gene: NA
CDR3 length: 16
CDR3 DNA: TGTGCCAGCAGCCAAGAGGGGGACCCCTCCACCGGGGAGCTGTTTTTT
CDR3 protein: CASSQEGDPSTGELFF

J gene: TRBJ1-1
V gene: TRBV11-2
clone size: few
D gene: NA
CDR3 length: 13
CDR3 DNA: TGTGCCAGCAGCTTAAACGGAGACACTGAAGCTTTCTTT
CDR3 protein: CASSLNGDTEAFF

J gene: TRBJ2-7
V gene: TRBV5-1
clone size: few
D gene: TRBD2
CDR3 length: 15
CDR3 DNA: TGCGCCAGCAGCTTGTCGAGCGGGGGTTTCTACGAGCAGTACTTC
CDR3 protein: CASSLSSGGFYEQYF

J gene: TRBJ2-1
V gene: TRBV20-1
clone size: few
D gene: NA
CDR3 length: 13
CDR3 DNA: TGCAGTGCTAGAAGGCGGGAAGCCAATGAGCAGTTCTTC
CDR3 protein: CSARRREANEQFF

J gene: TRBJ1-1
V gene: TRBV5-1
clone size: few
D gene: NA
CDR3 length: 15
CDR3 DNA: TGCGCCAGCAGCTTGGAGGGGACGGGTGGAAATGAAGCTTTCTTT
CDR3 protein: CASSLEGTGGNEAFF

J gene: TRBJ2-7
V gene: TRBV18
clone size: NA
D gene: TRBD2
CDR3 length: 15
CDR3 DNA: TGTGCCAGCTCCCCATCTAGCGGGGGTCCCTACGAGCAGTACTTC
CDR3 protein: CASSPSSGGPYEQYF

J gene: TRBJ1-2
V gene: TRBV4-1
clone size: NA
D gene: NA
CDR3 length: 15
CDR3 DNA: TGCGCCAGCAGCCAACCACGGACCGGAAACTATGGCTACACCTTC
CDR3 protein: CASSQPRTGNYGYTF

J gene: TRBJ2-7
V gene: TRBV4-2
clone size: few
D gene: TRBD1
CDR3 length: 16
CDR3 DNA: TGTGCCAGCAGCCAAGTGGGGACAGGGGACACTACGAAACAGTACTTC
CDR3 protein: CASSQVGTGDTTKQYF

J gene: TRBJ1-6
V gene: TRBV27
clone size: NA
D gene: NA
CDR3 length: 15
CDR3 DNA: TGTGCCAGCAGCAACTTCGGACAGTTCAATTCACCCCTCCACTTT
CDR3 protein: CASSNFGQFNSPLHF

J gene: TRBJ2-1
V gene: TRBV6-2/TRBV6-3
clone size: few
D gene: NA
CDR3 length: 17
CDR3 DNA: TGTGCCAGCAGCCATTCAATCGACAGGAGCTCCTACAATGAGCAGTTCTTC
CDR3 protein: CASSHSIDRSSYNEQFF

J gene: TRBJ2-3
V gene: TRBV7-2
clone size: NA
D gene: NA
CDR3 length: 16
CDR3 DNA: TGTGCCAGCAGCTTATTCTCCACAGGTGCAGGGGATACGCAGTATTTT
CDR3 protein: CASSLFSTGAGDTQYF